These 10 T cell receptor beta chains were sequenced from one sample in a study of Graves' ophthalmopathy and Graves' hyperthyroidism. Scientists amplified the TCR beta CDR3 regions from RNA transcripts. HTBI primers were used in a first-round RT-PCR, which preceded a second-round multiplex PCR. Each CDR3 protein gets one entry after TCRdb re-called the multiplex PCR reads with MiXCR. This repertoire shows over 500,000 distinct CDR3 sequences, 22% found once; its top ten account for around 6.9%. Sequencing was done on a sample of peripheral blood. These receptors originate from a woman between 18 and 29 years old with stable Graves' hyperthyroidism. Some clones in this sample may be carry-over from other donors' samples.

This clonotype was observed at least ten times. The chain recombines TRBV2 with TRBJ2-5; 7 bases are a match to TRBD2. Per the germline V gene, CDR1 is SNHLY and CDR2 is FYNNEI. The V segment lost 6 bases and the J segment 3 bases; nucleotides outside the gene matches: 4. This CDR3 has 13 amino acids. CDR3 loop: CASRLRGEETQYF. CDR3 nucleotide sequence: TGTGCCAGCAGACTCCGGGGGGAAGAGACCCAGTACTTC.

This clonotype showed up many times. J is TRBJ1-2 and V is TRBV12-3 or TRBV12-4; D unresolved. Trimming left V 1 base short and J 3 bases short, with 9 bases between. The CDR3 is made up of 14 amino acids. CDR3 loop: CASSLGVSDYGYTF. The CDR3 DNA sequence: TGTGCCAGCAGTTTAGGGGTTTCGGACTATGGCTACACCTTC.

CDR3 in DNA: TGTGCCAGCAGCTTTAGCCCCGGGACAGCCTACGAGCAGTACTTC. Its translation is CASSFSPGTAYEQYF. The V and J genes are TRBV7-2 and TRBJ2-7; TRBD1 matches 7 bases. Germline assignment: CDR1 SGHTA and CDR2 FQGNSA. The V and J ends lost 3 bases and 2 bases, in that order; junction bases with no gene match: 7. The CDR3 covers 15 residues.

This sequence joins TRBV12-3 or TRBV12-4 and TRBJ1-5; D is perhaps TRBD1 (6 bases). With 5 bases removed from V and 6 bases from J, the gap between germline ends came to 11 bases. The CDR3 is 13 residues long. The CDR3 is CASSKQGRQPQHF. The CDR3 nucleotides are TGTGCCAGCAGTAAACAGGGTCGTCAGCCCCAGCATTTT.

The sample holds many counts of this clonotype. This chain connects TRBV28 to TRBJ1-2; 9 bases are shared with TRBD1. Germline CDR1 reads MDHEN; CDR2 reads SYDVKM. The V and J ends lost 6 bases and 6 bases, in that order; junction bases with no gene match: 11. This CDR3 has 15 amino acids. The CDR3 DNA follows: TGTGCCAGCAGACCTCGTCGGGACAGGGTTAATGGCTACACCTTC. Translating gives CASRPRRDRVNGYTF.

This clonotype has a count of ten or more. The V call is TRBV11-3, the J call TRBJ2-5, with 7 positions matching TRBD1. Trimming removed 2 bases from V and 5 bases from J; junction bases left unmatched: 5. The CDR3 length is 14 residues. Germline assignment: CDR1 SGHNT and CDR2 YENEEA. This CDR3 reads CASSLNRGSETQYF. CDR3 in DNA: TGTGCCAGCAGCTTAAACAGGGGATCGGAGACCCAGTACTTC.

The J gene is TRBJ2-7, the V gene TRBV10-3; D is unresolved. This CDR3 has 16 amino acids. Germline-derived CDR1 and CDR2 are ENHRY and SYGVKD. V was clipped by 0 bases and J by 2 bases, with 14 bases between them. CDR3 in DNA: TGTGCCATCAGTGAGTCTATTCGCAGATTTACCTACGAGCAGTACTTC. It specifies CAISESIRRFTYEQYF.

This clonotype has ten or more counts. The gene calls are TRBV12-3 or TRBV12-4 and TRBJ2-7; D is ambiguous. V shed 4 bases and J shed 2 bases, with 12 bases lying between them. This CDR3 has 14 residues. CDR3 bases: TGTGCCAGCAGTTATACGACAAACCCCTACGAGCAGTACTTC. This sequence encodes CASSYTTNPYEQYF.

The chain is built from TRBV6-1 and TRBJ2-2; 8 bases match TRBD2. In germline, CDR1 is MNHNS, CDR2 SASEGT. V trimming: 6 bases; J trimming: 7 bases; junction bases outside the gene matches: 10. The CDR3 totals 15 residues. The CDR3 reads CASSPGGVGGGELFF. The CDR3 coding sequence is TGTGCCAGCAGCCCCGGGGGGGTCGGAGGCGGGGAGCTGTTTTTT.

This clonotype was seen at least ten times. The rearrangement joins TRBV28 to TRBJ2-5; the D is unclear. The germline V gene encodes CDR1 MDHEN and CDR2 SYDVKM. V lost 5 bases and J lost 0, with 10 bases in between. The CDR3 extends over 14 amino acids. This chain's CDR3 is CASSPAAHQETQYF. As DNA, the CDR3 is TGTGCCAGCAGTCCAGCCGCCCACCAAGAGACCCAGTACTTC.